This T cell receptor beta chain was obtained from a study of T cells after yellow fever vaccination. Broader study findings: Post-booster repertoires again held most primary-vaccination clones (roughly 95% CD4, approximately 90% CD8). Among all clonotypes, a small share was observed in both CD4 and CD8 compartments.

This clonotype was seen at least ten times. No antigen is known for it. Researchers made TCR cDNA using 5'RACE template switching, and this step added a universal primer site and UMIs. In TCRdb, the 5' RACE reads were re-called with MiXCR into one record per CDR3 protein. Of some 73,000 distinct CDR3 sequences in the sample, just under 8% were seen once. V gave up 5 bases and J gave up 7 bases, with 15 bases separating them. The germline V gene encodes CDR1 DFQATT and CDR2 SNEGSKA (reference sequence). The CDR3 totals 13 residues. Sequenced material: CD8+ T cells sorted from PBMCs, taken on the day of the yellow fever booster vaccination. This TCR was sampled from a young man who received the YFV17D yellow fever vaccine. The V gene is TRBV20-1, the J gene TRBJ2-1; tentative D call: TRBD2 (5 bases). The CDR3 region is CSARTPSGNEQFF. As DNA, the CDR3 is TGCAGTGCTCGGACCCCCTCGGGAAATGAGCAGTTCTTC.